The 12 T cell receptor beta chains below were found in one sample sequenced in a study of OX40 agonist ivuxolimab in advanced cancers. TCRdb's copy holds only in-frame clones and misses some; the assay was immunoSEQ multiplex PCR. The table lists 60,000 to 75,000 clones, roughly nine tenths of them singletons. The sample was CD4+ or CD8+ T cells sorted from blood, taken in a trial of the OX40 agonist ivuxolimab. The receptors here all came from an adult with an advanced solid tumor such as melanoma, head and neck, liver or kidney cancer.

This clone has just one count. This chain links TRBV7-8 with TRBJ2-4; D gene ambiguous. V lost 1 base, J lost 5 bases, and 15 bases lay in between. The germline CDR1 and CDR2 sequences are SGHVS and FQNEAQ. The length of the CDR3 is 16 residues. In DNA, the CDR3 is TGTGCCAGCAGCTTAGGGCAGCCTCTGGGTGAAAACATTCAGTACTTC. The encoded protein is CASSLGQPLGENIQYF.

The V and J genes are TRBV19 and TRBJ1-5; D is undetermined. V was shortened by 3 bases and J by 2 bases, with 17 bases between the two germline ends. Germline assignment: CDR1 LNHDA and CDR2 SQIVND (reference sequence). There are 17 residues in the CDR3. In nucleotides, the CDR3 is TGTGCCAGTAGTATGTCAGGCATCGGGGTGGGCAATCAGCCCCAGCATTTT. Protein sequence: CASSMSGIGVGNQPQHF.

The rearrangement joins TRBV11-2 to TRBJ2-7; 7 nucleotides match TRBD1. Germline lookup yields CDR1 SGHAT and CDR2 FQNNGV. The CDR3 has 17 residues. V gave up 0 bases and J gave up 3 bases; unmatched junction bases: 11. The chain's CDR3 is CASSLDLGRGIYYEQYV. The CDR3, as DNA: TGTGCCAGCAGCTTAGATCTGGGCAGGGGGATATACTACGAGCAGTACGTC.

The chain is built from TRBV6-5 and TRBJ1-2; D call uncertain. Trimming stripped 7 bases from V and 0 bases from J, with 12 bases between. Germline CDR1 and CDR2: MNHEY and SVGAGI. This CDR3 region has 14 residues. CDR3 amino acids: CASTFAEANYGYTF. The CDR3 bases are TGTGCCAGCACTTTCGCCGAAGCTAACTATGGCTACACCTTC.

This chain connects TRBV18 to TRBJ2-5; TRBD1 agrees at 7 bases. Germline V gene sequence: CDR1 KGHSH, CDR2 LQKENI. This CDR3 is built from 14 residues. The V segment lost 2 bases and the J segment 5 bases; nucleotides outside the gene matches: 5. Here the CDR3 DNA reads TGTGCCAGCTCACCAATACAGGGGTTGGAGACCCAGTACTTC. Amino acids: CASSPIQGLETQYF.

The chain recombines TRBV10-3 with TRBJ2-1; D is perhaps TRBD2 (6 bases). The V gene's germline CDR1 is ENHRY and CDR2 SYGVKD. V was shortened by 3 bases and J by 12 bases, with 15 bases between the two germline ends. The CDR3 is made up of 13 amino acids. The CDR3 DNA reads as TGTGCCATCAGTGAAGCCCCCGGAGGGGTGCAGTTCTTC. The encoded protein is CAISEAPGGVQFF.

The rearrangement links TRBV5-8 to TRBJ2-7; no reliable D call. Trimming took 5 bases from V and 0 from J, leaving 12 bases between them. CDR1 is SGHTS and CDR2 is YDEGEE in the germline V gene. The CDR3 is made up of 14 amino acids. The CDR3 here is CASSLQGNSYEQYF. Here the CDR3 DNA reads TGTGCCAGCAGTCTACAAGGGAACTCCTACGAGCAGTACTTC. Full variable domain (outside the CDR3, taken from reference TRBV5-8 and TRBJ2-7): EAGVTQSPTHLIKTRGQQATLRCSPISGHTSVYWYQQALGLGLQFLLWYDEGEERNRGNFPPRFSGRQFPNYSSELNVNALELEDSALYLCASSLQGNSYEQYFGPGTRLTVT.

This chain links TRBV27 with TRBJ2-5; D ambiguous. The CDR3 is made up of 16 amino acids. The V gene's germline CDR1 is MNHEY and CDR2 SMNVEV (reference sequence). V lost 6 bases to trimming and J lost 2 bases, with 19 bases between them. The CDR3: CASSRDPPLPQETQYF. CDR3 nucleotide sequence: TGTGCCAGCAGCAGAGACCCTCCGTTACCTCAAGAGACCCAGTACTTC.

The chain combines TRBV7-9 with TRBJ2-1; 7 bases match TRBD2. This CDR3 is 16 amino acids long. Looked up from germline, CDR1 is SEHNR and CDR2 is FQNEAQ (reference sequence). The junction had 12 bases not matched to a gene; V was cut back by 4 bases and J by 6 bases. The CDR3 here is CASSSPSRREGNEQFF. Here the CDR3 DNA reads TGTGCCAGCAGCTCCCCCAGCAGGAGGGAGGGCAATGAGCAGTTCTTC.

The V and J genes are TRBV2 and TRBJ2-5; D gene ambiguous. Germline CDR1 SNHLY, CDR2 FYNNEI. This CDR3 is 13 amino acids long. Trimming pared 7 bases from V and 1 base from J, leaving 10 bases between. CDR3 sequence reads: CASKMAAQETQYF. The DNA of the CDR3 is TGTGCCAGCAAGATGGCAGCCCAAGAGACCCAGTACTTC.

The CDR3 sequence: CASSKWVGWSYEQYV. The DNA of the CDR3 is TGTGCCAGCAGCAAATGGGTGGGTTGGTCCTACGAGCAGTACGTC. The V and J genes are TRBV7-6 and TRBJ2-7; no firm D call. The CDR3 has 15 amino acids. The germline V and J ends were trimmed by 5 bases and 1 base, with 15 bases remaining between them. Germline V lookup: CDR1 SGHVS, CDR2 FNYEAQ.

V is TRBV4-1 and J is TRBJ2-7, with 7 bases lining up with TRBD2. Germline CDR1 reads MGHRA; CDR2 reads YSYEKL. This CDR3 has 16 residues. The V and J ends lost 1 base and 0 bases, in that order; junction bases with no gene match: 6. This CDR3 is CASSQAGGQSSYEQYF. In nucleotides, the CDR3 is TGCGCCAGCAGCCAAGCGGGAGGCCAGAGCTCCTACGAGCAGTACTTC.